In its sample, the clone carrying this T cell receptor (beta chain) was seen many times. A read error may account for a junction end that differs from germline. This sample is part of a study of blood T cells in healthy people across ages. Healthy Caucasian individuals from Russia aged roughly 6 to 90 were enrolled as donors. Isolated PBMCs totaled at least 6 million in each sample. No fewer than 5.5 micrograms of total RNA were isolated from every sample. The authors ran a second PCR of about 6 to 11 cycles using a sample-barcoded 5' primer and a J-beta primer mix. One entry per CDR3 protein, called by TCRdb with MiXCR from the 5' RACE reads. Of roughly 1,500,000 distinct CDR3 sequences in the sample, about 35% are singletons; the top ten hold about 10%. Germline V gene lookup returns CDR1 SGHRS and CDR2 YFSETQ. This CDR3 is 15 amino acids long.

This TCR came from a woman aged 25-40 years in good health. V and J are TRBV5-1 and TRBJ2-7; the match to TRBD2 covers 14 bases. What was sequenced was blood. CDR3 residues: CASSTGLAGAYEQYF. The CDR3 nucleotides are TGTGCCAGCAGTACGGGACTAGCGGGAGCCTACGAGCAGTACTTC. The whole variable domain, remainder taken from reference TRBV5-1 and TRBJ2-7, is KAGVTQTPRYLIKTRGQQVTLSCSPISGHRSVSWYQQTPGQGLQFLFEYFSETQRNKGNFPGRFSGRQFSNSRSEMNVSTLELGDSALYLCASSTGLAGAYEQYFGPGTRLTVT.